This note documents a single T cell receptor beta chain sequence. This sample stems from a study of control samples from healthy donors and cancer patients. Method: immunoSEQ multiplex PCR; TCRdb's copy keeps in-frame clones and lacks some. The profile shows tens of thousands of clones, 86% of them singletons. Germline assignment: CDR1 KGHSH and CDR2 LQKENI. The V end was cut by 4 bases, the J end by 5 bases, with 11 bases between. CDR3 size: 13 residues. Sample: PBMCs. The TCR comes from a woman in her fifties or sixties with lung cancer. The V gene is TRBV18, the J gene TRBJ1-1; D uncertain. CDR3 residues: CASSQGLYTEAFF. DNA of the CDR3: TGTGCCAGCTCACAGGGTTTGTATACTGAAGCTTTCTTT.